Included here is one TCR beta chain sequence, with context. This CDR3 is also generated by other DNA sequences in the sample. This sample was taken from a study of cytomegalovirus exposure and HLA in healthy donors. Vbeta (60) and Jbeta (13) primers were used in the PCR. Here immunoSEQ multiplex PCR was the method, and the copy in TCRdb shows in-frame clones only, minus some. The sample contains some 100,000 clones, 70% to 80% of which appear only once. CDR1 SGHRS and CDR2 YFSETQ come from the germline V gene. The CDR3 extends over 14 amino acids. V dropped 4 bases and J dropped 2; count of bases not matched to a gene: 5.

The origin of this receptor is a female donor in good health and CMV-seropositive. What was sequenced was PBMCs. This chain uses TRBV5-1 with TRBJ2-7; 8 bases align to TRBD1. The CDR3 sequence is CASSLDRGPYEQYF. The CDR3 nucleotides are TGCGCCAGCAGCCTAGACAGGGGTCCCTACGAGCAGTACTTC.